The 11 T cell receptor beta chains reported below all come from one sample, sequenced in a study of CD8+ T cells in alopecia areata (dated by TCRdb to 2017 to 2018). Libraries came from the immunoSEQ multiplex PCR assay. RNA was extracted from all samples and reverse transcribed into cDNA, which served as template for TCR sequencing. Drawn from immuneACCESS, this table holds only the in-frame rearrangements with V and J called that TCRdb kept. Clones are partly lost; checked studies trace under half to an unresolved V gene and leave the rest unexplained. This sample contains about 120,000 clones, none of which is a singleton. Around a fifth of the sample is held by the ten biggest clonotypes. Material for sequencing was lesional skin. The receptor set was obtained from a C3H/HeJ mouse with alopecia areata. The mouse line in question has MHC haplotype H2-k.

This clone has more than one count but fewer than ten. All gene names here are mouse names. The read terminates 4 residues ahead of where the CDR3 ends, so the germline J gene completes it. The rearrangement joins TRBV19 to TRBJ1-1; D perhaps matches TRBD1 (6 bases). The V end was cut by 6 bases, the J end by 1 base, with 13 bases between. There are 14 residues in the CDR3. CDR1 is FNHDT, CDR2 SITEND, per germline (reference sequence). The CDR3 protein is CASTPPGQNTEVFF. The CDR3 DNA, read in part, is TGTGCCAGCACTCCCCCGGGACAAAACACA.

This clone was counted only a few times. Mouse names are used for the genes. The read finishes 4 residues shy of the CDR3 end, and the germline J gene is used to complete it. The chain combines TRBV13-1 with TRBJ2-3, with a weak D call TRBD1 (5 bases). V lost 2 bases to trimming and J lost 2 bases, with 6 bases between them. The CDR3 consists of 13 residues. The germline gives CDR1 NSHNY, CDR2 SYGAGN. The part of the CDR3 DNA that was read is TGTGCCAGCAGTGAAGGACATGCAGAA. This encodes CASSEGHAE. The full CDR3 reads CASSEGHAETLYF.

There are many counts of this clone. The listed genes are named as in mouse. The CDR3 goes on 4 residues after the read ends, and that part is filled in from the germline J gene. The chain uses TRBV13-3 and TRBJ2-1; possible D gene TRBD1, 7 bases. CDR1 and CDR2 (germline): NNHDY, SYVADS. The CDR3 is 15 residues long. Between the trimmed V and J ends, which lost 0 bases and 5 bases, there was a span of 12 bases. CDR3 bases read: TGTGCCAGCAGTGATGAGGGGGCGGGGAATGCT. Its translation: CASSDEGAGNA. The whole CDR3 sequence is CASSDEGAGNAEQFF.

A word on this clone: Here the gene names and germline are mouse. Sequencing ends 4 residues short of the CDR3 end; the germline J gene provides the rest. The V gene is TRBV13-1, the J gene TRBJ2-7, with TRBD2 matching 11 bases. CDR3 size: 12 residues. Looked up from germline, CDR1 is NSHNY and CDR2 is SYGAGN. The sequenced CDR3 bases are TGTGCCAGCAACTGGGGGGGCGAT. Its translation: CASNWGGD. The entire CDR3 reads CASNWGGDEQYF.

Points on this clone: Gene names are the mouse ones. The missing CDR3 end, 4 residues past where the read stops, is filled in from the germline J gene. The chain uses TRBV19 and TRBJ2-1; D is possibly TRBD1 (5 bases). CDR3 length: 14 amino acids. CDR1 and CDR2 (germline): FNHDT, SITEND (reference sequence). Partial CDR3 DNA: TGTGCCAGCAGTATAGCGGCAGGGCGGGCT. As protein: CASSIAAGRA. The CDR3 in its entirety is CASSIAAGRAEQFF.

On this clone itself: The germline and genes are mouse ones. The read comes to an end 4 residues before the CDR3 does, leaving the germline J gene to fill in the end. This chain links TRBV12-2 with TRBJ2-5, with TRBD2 matching 12 bases. Germline CDR1 and CDR2: SGHLS and HYDKME. J gave up 0 bases and V 0 bases, and 3 bases lay outside the gene matches. The CDR3 covers 17 residues. The part of the CDR3 DNA that was read is TGTGCCAGCTCTCTCAGACTGGGGGGGCGAAACCAAGAC. It yields the protein CASSLRLGGRNQD. The complete CDR3 sequence is CASSLRLGGRNQDTQYF.

In this sample, this clone turned up a few times. The gene names given are mouse names. The read ends 4 residues early relative to the CDR3; the germline J gene fills the gap. The rearrangement uses TRBV13-3 and TRBJ2-5; 8 nucleotides agree with TRBD2. This CDR3 spans 15 amino acids. Germline CDR1 reads NNHDY; CDR2 reads SYVADS. Trimming at V came to 3 bases and at J to 2 bases, leaving 5 bases not matched to a gene. This chain's CDR3 is CASSAYWGPQDTQYF. CDR3 DNA (partial): TGTGCCAGCAGTGCATACTGGGGGCCCCAAGAC.

Turning to this clone: Mouse gene names apply. Read coverage stops 4 residues before the CDR3 terminus; the germline J gene supplies the remainder. The rearrangement uses TRBV13-3 and TRBJ1-1, with D possibly TRBD1 on 6 matching bases. The CDR3 runs 15 residues. The V gene's germline CDR1 is NNHDY and CDR2 SYVADS. Trimming cost V 1 base and J 4 bases, with 14 bases left between them. Incomplete CDR3 DNA: TGTGCCAGCAGTGATCTGGGGGCGCCGGGCACA. Residues: CASSDLGAPGT. The full-length CDR3 reads as CASSDLGAPGTEVFF.

This clone was observed a handful of times. Gene names are the mouse ones. Coverage ceases 4 residues before the CDR3 finishes, and the germline J gene fills in the end. The same CDR3 is also encoded by other DNA sequences in this sample. The gene calls are TRBV13-2 and TRBJ2-7; 11 nucleotides agree with TRBD2. Unmatched junction bases numbered 0, after V lost 0 bases and J lost 1 base. Germline V CDR1 and CDR2: NNHNN, SYGAGS (reference sequence). The CDR3 sequence is 15 residues long. The covered CDR3 bases are TGTGCCAGCGGTGATGGGGACTGGGGGTCCTAT. Translation gives CASGDGDWGSY. The whole CDR3 sequence reads CASGDGDWGSYEQYF.

About this clone: Germline and genes here are mouse. The read ends 4 residues early relative to the CDR3; the germline J gene fills the gap. The V gene is TRBV13-3, the J gene TRBJ2-7; 12 bases are shared with TRBD2. The CDR3 is 16 amino acids. The germline CDR1 and CDR2 sequences are NNHDY and SYVADS. J lost 1 base, V lost 1 base, and 3 bases had no gene match. The chain's CDR3 is CASSDPGLGGSYEQYF. CDR3 bases read: TGTGCCAGCAGTGATCCGGGACTGGGGGGATCCTAT.

A few counts support this clone. Gene names refer to mouse genes. The read terminates 4 residues ahead of where the CDR3 ends, so the germline J gene completes it. The J gene is TRBJ1-4, the V gene TRBV1, with TRBD1 matching over 8 bases. Germline V gene sequence: CDR1 NSQYPW, CDR2 LRSPGD (reference sequence). This CDR3 contains 17 residues. V gave up 2 bases and J gave up 2 bases; unmatched junction bases: 7. The chain's CDR3 is CTCSANRDRISNERLFF. CDR3 DNA (partial): TGCACCTGCAGTGCAAACCGGGACAGGATCTCCAACGAA.